Listed below are T cell receptor beta chains from one sample, sequenced in a study of blood T cell repertoires in COVID-19. Sequenced by immunoSEQ multiplex PCR; TCRdb stores in-frame clones only, minus some. Counted here are 130,000 or so clones, about four fifths occurring once; the ten biggest clones make up approximately 16%. Specimen: peripheral blood. The receptors here all came from a man between 60 and 70 years old with active or convalescent COVID-19. The CDR3 runs from the conserved cysteine through the conserved F or W. The order of the fields is clone size, D gene, J gene, V gene, CDR3 DNA, CDR3 protein. A D gene is named only where the DNA matches it firmly. Clone size is shown for a subset of rows, as once, few, many or a class of expanded clone.

>NA|NA|TRBJ2-1|TRBV4-1
TGCGCCAGCAGCCAATCATCGGACTTGCCTTCCTACAATGAGCAGTTCTTC
CASSQSSDLPSYNEQFF
>once|TRBD1|TRBJ2-7|TRBV7-7
TGTGCCAGCAGCTGGGGAGAGACAGGGGCCCACGAGCAGTACTTC
CASSWGETGAHEQYF
>NA|TRBD1|TRBJ2-1|TRBV5-1
TGCGCCAGCAGCTTCACGTCGGGACAGGGGGTCTCCTACAATGAGCAGTTCTTC
CASSFTSGQGVSYNEQFF
>NA|NA|TRBJ1-2|TRBV6-5
TGTGCCAGCAGAACAGGGACCGACGGAGGCGGCTACACCTTC
CASRTGTDGGGYTF
>few|TRBD1|TRBJ1-5|TRBV5-5
TGTGCCAGCAGCTTAACCGGGACAGGGGGCTTCATGAGCAATCAGCCCCAGCATTTT
CASSLTGTGGFMSNQPQHF
>NA|TRBD2|TRBJ2-3|TRBV9
TGTGCCAGCAGCCCGGGACTAGCAGCAGATACGCAGTATTTT
CASSPGLAADTQYF
>NA|NA|TRBJ2-1|TRBV19
TGTGCCAGTACCTCGGGGAATGAGCAGTTCTTC
CASTSGNEQFF
>once|TRBD2|TRBJ2-5|TRBV10-3
TGTGCCATCAGTGAGCTAACTAGCGGGAGTCAAGAGACCCAGTACTTC
CAISELTSGSQETQYF
>NA|NA|TRBJ1-5|TRBV24-1
TGTGCCACCAGTCGGGGGGCCGAACAGCCCCAGCATTTT
CATSRGAEQPQHF
>once|TRBD1|TRBJ1-4|TRBV29-1
TGCAGCTATACAGGGGTAGATGAAAAACTGTTTTTT
CSYTGVDEKLFF
>NA|NA|TRBJ2-3|TRBV7-3
TGTGCCAGCAGCTGGAACCCCGGACAGCGGCTGTATTTT
CASSWNPGQRLYF